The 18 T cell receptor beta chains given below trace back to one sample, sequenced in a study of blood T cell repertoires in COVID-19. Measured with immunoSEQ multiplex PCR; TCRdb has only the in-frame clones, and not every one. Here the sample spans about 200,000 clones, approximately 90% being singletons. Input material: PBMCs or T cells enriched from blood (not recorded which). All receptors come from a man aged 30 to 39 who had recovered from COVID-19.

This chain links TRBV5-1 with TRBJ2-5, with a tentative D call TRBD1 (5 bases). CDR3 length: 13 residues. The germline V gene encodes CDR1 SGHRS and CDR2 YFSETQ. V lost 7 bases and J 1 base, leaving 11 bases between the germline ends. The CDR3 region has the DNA TGCGCCAGCGGCCGGACAACCCAAGAGACCCAGTACTTC. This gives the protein CASGRTTQETQYF.

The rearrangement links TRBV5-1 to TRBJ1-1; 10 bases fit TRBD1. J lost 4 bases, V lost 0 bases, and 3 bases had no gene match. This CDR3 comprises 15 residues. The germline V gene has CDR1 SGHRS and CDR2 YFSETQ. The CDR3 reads CASSLADRGLTEAFF. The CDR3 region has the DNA TGCGCCAGCAGCTTGGCCGACAGGGGGCTCACTGAAGCTTTCTTT.

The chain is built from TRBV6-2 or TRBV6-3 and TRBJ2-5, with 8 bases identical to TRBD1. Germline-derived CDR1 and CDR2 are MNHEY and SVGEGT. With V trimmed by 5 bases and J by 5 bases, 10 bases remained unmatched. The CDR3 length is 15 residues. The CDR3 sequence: CASSKGTGHEETQYF. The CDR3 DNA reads TGTGCCAGCAGTAAAGGGACAGGACACGAGGAGACCCAGTACTTC.

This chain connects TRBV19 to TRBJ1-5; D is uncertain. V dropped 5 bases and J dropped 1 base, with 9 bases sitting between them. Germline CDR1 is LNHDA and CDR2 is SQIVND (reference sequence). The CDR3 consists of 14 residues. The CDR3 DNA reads TGTGCCAGTAGTCCCCGGGGAAGCAATCAGCCCCAGCATTTT. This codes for CASSPRGSNQPQHF.

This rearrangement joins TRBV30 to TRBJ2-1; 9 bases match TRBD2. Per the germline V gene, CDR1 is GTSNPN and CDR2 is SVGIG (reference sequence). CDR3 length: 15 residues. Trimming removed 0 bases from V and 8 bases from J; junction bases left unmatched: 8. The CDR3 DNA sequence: TGTGCCTGGAGTGTACGCGGGAGGGCCAGGTATGAGCAGTTCTTC. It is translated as CAWSVRGRARYEQFF. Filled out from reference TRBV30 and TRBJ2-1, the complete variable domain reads SQTIHQWPATLVQPVGSPLSLECTVEGTSNPNLYWYRQAAGRGLQLLFYSVGIGQISSEVPQNLSASRPQDRQFILSSKKLLLSDSGFYLCAWSVRGRARYEQFFGPGTRLTVL.

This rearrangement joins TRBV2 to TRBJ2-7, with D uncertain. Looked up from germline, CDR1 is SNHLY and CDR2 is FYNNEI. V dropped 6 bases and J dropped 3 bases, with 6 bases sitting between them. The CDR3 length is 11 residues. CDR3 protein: CASSQNYEQYF. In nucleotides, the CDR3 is TGTGCCAGCAGCCAAAACTACGAGCAGTACTTC.

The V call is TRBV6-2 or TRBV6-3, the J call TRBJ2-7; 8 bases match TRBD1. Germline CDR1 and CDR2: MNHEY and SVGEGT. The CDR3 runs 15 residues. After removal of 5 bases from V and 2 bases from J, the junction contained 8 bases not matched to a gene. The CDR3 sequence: CASSAPTGVPYEQYF. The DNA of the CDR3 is TGTGCCAGCAGTGCGCCGACAGGGGTTCCCTACGAGCAGTACTTC.

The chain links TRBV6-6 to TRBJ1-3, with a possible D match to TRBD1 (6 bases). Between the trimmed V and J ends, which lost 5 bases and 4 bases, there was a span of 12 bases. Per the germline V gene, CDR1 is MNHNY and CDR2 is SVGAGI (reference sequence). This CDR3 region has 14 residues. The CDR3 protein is CASSRYREGNTIYF. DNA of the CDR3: TGTGCCAGCAGTCGGTACAGGGAAGGAAACACCATATATTTT.

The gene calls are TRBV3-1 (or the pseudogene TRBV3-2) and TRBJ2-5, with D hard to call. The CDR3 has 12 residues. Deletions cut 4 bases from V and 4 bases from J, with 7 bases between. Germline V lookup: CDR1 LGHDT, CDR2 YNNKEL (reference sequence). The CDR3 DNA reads TGTGCCAGCAGCCCCGGCGGAGAGACCCAGTACTTC. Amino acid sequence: CASSPGGETQYF.

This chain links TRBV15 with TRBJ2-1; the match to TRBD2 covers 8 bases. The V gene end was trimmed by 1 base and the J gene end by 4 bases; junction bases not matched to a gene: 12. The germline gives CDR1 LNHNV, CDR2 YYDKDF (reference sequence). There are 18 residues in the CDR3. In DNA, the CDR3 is TGTGCCACCAGCAGAGGATCTTTGGCGGGGGGACTGTACAATGAGCAGTTCTTC. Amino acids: CATSRGSLAGGLYNEQFF.

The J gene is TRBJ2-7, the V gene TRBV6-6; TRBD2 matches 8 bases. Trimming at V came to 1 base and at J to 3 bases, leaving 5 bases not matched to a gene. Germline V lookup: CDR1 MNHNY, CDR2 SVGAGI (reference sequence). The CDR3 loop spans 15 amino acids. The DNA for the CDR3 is TGTGCCAGCAGTTACTATTCGAGCGGGAGCTACGAGCAGTACTTC. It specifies CASSYYSSGSYEQYF.

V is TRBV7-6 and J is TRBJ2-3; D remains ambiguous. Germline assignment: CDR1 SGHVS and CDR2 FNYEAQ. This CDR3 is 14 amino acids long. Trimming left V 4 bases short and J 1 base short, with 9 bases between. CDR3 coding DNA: TGTGCCAGCAGCTATAGCCCAGGCACAGATACGCAGTATTTT. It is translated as CASSYSPGTDTQYF.

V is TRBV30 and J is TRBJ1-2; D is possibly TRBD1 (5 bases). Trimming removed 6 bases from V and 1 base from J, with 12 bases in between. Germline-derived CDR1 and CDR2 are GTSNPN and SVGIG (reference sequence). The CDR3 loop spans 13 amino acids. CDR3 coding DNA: TGTGCCTGCCGCCGAGACAGTAACTATGGCTACACCTTC. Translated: CACRRDSNYGYTF. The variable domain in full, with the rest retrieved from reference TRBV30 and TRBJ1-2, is SQTIHQWPATLVQPVGSPLSLECTVEGTSNPNLYWYRQAAGRGLQLLFYSVGIGQISSEVPQNLSASRPQDRQFILSSKKLLLSDSGFYLCACRRDSNYGYTFGSGTRLTVV.

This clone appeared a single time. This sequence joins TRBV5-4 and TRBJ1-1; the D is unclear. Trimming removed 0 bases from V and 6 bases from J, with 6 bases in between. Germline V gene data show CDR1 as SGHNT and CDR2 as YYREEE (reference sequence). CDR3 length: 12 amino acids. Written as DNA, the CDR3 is TGTGCCAGCAGCTTGGGGCAGGCTGAAGCTTTCTTT. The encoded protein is CASSLGQAEAFF.

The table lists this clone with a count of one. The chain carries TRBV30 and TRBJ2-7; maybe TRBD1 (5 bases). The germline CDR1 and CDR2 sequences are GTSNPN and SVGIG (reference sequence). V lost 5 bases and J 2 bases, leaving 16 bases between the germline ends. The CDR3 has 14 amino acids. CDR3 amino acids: CAWAPWGSPYEQYF. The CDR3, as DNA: TGTGCCTGGGCTCCCTGGGGCAGCCCCTACGAGCAGTACTTC.

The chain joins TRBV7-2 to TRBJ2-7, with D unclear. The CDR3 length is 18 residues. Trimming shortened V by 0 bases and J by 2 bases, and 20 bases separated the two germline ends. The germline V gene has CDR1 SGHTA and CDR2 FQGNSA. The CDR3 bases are TGTGCCAGCAGCTTAGCCCTTTCGTTCAATTACCGGGCCTACGAGCAGTACTTC. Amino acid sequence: CASSLALSFNYRAYEQYF. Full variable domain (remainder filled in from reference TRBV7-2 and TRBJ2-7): GAGVSQSPSNKVTEKGKDVELRCDPISGHTALYWYRQSLGQGLEFLIYFQGNSAPDKSGLPSDRFSAERTGGSVSTLTIQRTQQEDSAVYLCASSLALSFNYRAYEQYFGPGTRLTVT.

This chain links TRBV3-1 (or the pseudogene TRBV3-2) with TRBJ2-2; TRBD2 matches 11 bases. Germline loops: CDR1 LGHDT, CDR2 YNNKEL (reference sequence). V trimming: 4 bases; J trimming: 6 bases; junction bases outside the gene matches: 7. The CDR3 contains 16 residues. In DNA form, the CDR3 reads TGTGCCAGCAGCCTTGTAGCGGGGGGGCCTTCCGGGGAGCTGTTTTTT. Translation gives CASSLVAGGPSGELFF.

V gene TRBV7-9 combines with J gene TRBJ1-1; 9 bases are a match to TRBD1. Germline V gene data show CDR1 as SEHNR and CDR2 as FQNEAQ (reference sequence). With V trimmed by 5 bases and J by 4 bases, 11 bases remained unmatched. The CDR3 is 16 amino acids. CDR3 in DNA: TGTGCCAGCAGCCAGCGACCACAGGGGGCCAGCACTGAAGCTTTCTTT. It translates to CASSQRPQGASTEAFF.